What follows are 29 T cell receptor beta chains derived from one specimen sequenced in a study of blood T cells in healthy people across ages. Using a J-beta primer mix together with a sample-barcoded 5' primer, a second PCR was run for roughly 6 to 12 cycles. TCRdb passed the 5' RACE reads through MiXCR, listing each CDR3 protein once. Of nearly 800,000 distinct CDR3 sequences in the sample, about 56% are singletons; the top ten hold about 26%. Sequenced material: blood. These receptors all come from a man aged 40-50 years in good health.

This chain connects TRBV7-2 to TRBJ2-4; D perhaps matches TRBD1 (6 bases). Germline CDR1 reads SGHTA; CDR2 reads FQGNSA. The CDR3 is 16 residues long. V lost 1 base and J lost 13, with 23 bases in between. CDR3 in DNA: TGTGCCAGCAGCTTAGGCCCTGGACAGCTCCCGGTAGAGCAGTACTTC. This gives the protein CASSLGPGQLPVEQYF.

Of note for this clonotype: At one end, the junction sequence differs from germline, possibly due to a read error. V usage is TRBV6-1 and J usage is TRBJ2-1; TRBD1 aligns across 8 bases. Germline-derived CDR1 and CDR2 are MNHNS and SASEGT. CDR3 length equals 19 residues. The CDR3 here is CASSEDAGGHWSSYNERFF. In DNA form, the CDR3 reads TGTGCCAGCAGTGAAGATGCAGGGGGCCATTGGAGCTCCTACAATGAGCGGTTCTTC.

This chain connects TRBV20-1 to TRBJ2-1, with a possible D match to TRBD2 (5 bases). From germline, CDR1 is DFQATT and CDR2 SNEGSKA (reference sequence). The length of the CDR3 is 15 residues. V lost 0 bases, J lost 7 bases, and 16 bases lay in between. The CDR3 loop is CSARDSAGGLNEQFF. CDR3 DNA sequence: TGCAGTGCTAGAGATTCAGCAGGAGGATTAAATGAGCAGTTCTTC.

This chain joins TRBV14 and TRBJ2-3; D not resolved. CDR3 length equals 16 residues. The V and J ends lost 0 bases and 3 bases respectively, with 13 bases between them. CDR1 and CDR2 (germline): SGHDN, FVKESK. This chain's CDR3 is CASSQEWGLSTDTQYF. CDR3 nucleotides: TGTGCCAGCAGCCAAGAATGGGGATTGTCTACAGATACGCAGTATTTT.

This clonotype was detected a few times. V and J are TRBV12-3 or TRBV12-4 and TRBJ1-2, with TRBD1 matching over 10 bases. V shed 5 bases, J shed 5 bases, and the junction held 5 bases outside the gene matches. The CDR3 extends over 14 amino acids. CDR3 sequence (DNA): TGTGCCAGCAGTCCGACAGGGGGCGAGTATGGCTACACCTTC. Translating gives CASSPTGGEYGYTF.

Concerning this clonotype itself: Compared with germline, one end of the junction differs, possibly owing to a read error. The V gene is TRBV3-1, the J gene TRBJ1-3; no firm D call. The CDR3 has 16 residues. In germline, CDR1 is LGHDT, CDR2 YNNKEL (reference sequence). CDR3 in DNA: TGTGTCAGCAGCCGTGGGGTGAGGTCCTCTGGAAACACCATATATTTT. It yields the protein CVSSRGVRSSGNTIYF. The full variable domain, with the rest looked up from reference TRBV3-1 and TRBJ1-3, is DTAVSQTPKYLVTQMGNDKSIKCEQNLGHDTMYWYKQDSKKFLKIMFSYNNKELIINETVPNRFSPKSPDKAHLNLHINSLELGDSAVYFCVSSRGVRSSGNTIYFGEGSWLTVV.

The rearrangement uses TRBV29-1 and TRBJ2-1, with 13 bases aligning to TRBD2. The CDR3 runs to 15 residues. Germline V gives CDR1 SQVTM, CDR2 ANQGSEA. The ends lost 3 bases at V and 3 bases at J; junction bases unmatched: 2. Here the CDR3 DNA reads TGCAGCGTTGAGGGGACTAGCGGGAACTACAATGAGCAGTTCTTC. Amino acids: CSVEGTSGNYNEQFF.

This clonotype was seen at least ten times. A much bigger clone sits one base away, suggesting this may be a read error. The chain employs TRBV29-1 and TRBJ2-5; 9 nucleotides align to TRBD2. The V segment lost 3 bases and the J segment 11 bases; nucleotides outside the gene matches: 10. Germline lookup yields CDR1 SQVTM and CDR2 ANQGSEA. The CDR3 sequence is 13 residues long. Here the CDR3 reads CSVEGVAGVEQYF. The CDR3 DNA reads TGCAGCGTTGAGGGGGTAGCGGGAGTTGAGCAGTACTTC.

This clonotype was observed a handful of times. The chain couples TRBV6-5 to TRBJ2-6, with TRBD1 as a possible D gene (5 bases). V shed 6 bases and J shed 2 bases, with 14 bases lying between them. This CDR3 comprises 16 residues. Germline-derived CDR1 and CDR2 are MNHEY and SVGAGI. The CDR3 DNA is TGTGCCAGCAGCGTAATCAGGGTGACTGGGGCCAACGTCCTGACTTTC. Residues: CASSVIRVTGANVLTF.

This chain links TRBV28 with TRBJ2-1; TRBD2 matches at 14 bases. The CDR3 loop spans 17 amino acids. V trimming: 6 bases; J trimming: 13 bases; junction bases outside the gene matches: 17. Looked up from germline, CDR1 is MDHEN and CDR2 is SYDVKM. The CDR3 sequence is CASRPVTGTSGRTSQFF. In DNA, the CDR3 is TGTGCCAGCAGACCCGTGACCGGGACTAGCGGGAGAACCTCACAGTTCTTC.

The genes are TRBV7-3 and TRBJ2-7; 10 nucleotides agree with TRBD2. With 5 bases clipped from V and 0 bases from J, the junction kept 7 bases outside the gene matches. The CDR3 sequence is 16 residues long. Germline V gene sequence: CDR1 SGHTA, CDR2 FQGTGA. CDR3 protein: CASSLTSGPNSYEQYF. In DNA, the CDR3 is TGTGCCAGCAGCCTGACTAGCGGGCCGAACTCCTACGAGCAGTACTTC.

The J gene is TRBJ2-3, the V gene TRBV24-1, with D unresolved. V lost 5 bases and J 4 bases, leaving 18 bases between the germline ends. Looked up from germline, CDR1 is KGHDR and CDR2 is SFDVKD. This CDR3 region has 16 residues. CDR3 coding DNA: TGTGCCACCAGTGCGAATAACTGGCCGGGCCCAGATACGCAGTATTTT. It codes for CATSANNWPGPDTQYF.

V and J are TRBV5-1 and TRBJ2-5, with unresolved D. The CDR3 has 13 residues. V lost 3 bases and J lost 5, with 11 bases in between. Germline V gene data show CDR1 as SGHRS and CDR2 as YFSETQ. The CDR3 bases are TGCGCCAGCAGCTCAGACACCCCGGAGACCCAGTACTTC. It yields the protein CASSSDTPETQYF.

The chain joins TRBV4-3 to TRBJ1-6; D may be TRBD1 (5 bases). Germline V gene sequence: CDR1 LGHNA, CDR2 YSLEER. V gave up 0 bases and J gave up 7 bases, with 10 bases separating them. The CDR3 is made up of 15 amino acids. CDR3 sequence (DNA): TGCGCCAGCAGCCAAGATTCCGGGGACAATTCACCCCTCCACTTT. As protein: CASSQDSGDNSPLHF.

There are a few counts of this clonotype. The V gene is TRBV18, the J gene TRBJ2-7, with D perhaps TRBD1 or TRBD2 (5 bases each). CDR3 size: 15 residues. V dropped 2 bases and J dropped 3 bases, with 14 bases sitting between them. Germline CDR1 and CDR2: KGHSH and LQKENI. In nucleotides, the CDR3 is TGTGCCAGCTCACCAACGCCCACAGGAGGCTACGAGCAGTACTTC. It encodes CASSPTPTGGYEQYF. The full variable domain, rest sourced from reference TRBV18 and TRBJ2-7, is NAGVMQNPRHLVRRRGQEARLRCSPMKGHSHVYWYRQLPEEGLKFMVYLQKENIIDESGMPKERFSAEFPKEGPSILRIQQVVRGDSAAYFCASSPTPTGGYEQYFGPGTRLTVT.

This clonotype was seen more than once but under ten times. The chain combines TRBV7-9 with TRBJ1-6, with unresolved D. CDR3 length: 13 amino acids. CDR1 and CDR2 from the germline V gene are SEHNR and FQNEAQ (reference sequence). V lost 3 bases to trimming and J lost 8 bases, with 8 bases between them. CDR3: CASSLMDDSPLHF. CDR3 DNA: TGTGCCAGCAGCTTGATGGATGATTCACCCCTCCACTTT.

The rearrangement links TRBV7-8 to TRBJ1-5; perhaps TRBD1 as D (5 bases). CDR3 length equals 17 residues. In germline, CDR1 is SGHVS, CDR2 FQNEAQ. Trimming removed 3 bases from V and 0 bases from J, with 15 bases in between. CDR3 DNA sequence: TGTGCCAGCAGCTTGGACTTTGGGGGAGGTAGCAATCAGCCCCAGCATTTT. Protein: CASSLDFGGGSNQPQHF.

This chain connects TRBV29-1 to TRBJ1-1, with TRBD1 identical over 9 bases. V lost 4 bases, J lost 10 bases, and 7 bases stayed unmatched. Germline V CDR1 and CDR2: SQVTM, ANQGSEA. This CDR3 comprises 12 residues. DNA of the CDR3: TGCAGCGTTGCCGGGACAGGGAGTGTAGCTTTCTTT. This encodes CSVAGTGSVAFF. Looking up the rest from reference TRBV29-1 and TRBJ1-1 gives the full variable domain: SAVISQKPSRDICQRGTSLTIQCQVDSQVTMMFWYRQQPGQSLTLIATANQGSEATYESGFVIDKFPISRPNLTFSTLTVSNMSPEDSSIYLCSVAGTGSVAFFGQGTRLTVV.

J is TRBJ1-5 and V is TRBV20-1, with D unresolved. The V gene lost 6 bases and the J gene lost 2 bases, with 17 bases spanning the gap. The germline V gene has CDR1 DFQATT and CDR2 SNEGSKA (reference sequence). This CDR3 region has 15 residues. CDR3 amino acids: CSAAPRVTGNQPQHF. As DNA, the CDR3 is TGCAGTGCAGCCCCCAGAGTGACGGGCAATCAGCCCCAGCATTTT.

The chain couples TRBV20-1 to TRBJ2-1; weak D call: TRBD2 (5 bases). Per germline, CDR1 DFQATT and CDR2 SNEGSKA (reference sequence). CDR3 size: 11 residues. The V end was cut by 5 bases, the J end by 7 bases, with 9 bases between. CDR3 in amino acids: CSAGGLNEQFF. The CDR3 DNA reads TGCAGTGCTGGAGGCCTAAATGAGCAGTTCTTC.

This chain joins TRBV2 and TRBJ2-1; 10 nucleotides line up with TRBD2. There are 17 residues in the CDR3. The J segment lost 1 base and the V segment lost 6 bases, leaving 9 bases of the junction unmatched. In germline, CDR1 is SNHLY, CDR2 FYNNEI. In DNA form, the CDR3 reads TGTGCCAGCAGGCCCTCCGTAGCGGGGGGATCCTACAATGAGCAGTTCTTC. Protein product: CASRPSVAGGSYNEQFF. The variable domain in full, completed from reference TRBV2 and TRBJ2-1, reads EPEVTQTPSHQVTQMGQEVILRCVPISNHLYFYWYRQILGQKVEFLVSFYNNEISEKSEIFDDQFSVERPDGSNFTLKIRSTKLEDSAMYFCASRPSVAGGSYNEQFFGPGTRLTVL.

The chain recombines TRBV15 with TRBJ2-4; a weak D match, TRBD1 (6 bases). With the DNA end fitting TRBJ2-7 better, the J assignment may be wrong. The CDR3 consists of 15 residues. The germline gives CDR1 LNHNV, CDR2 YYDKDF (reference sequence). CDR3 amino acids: CATSRDLGASYEQYF. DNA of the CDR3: TGTGCCACCAGCAGAGATCTGGGGGCGTCCTACGAGCAGTACTTC.

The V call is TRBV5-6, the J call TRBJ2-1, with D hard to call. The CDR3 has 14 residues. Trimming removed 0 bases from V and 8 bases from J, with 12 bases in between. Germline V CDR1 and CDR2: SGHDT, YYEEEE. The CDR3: CASSLENSFYEQFF. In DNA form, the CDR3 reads TGTGCCAGCAGCTTGGAAAATAGCTTTTATGAGCAGTTCTTC.

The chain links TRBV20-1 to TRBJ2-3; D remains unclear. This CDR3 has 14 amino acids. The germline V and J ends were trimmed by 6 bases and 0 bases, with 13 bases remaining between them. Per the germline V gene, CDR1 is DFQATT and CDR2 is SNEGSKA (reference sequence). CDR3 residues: CSADGGPSTDTQYF. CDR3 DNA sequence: TGCAGTGCGGACGGTGGACCTAGCACAGATACGCAGTATTTT.

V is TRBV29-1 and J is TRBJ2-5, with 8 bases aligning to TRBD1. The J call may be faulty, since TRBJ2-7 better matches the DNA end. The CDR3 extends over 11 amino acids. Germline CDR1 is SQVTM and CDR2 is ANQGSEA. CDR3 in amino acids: CSATGADEQYF. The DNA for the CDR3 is TGCAGCGCGACAGGGGCAGACGAGCAGTACTTC.

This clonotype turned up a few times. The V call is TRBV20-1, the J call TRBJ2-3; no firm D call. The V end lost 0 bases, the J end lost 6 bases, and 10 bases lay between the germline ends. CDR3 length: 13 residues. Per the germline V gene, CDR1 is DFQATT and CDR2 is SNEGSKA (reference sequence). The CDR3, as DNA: TGCAGTGCTAGAGACATCAAGGCCGATACGCAGTATTTT. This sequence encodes CSARDIKADTQYF.

The CDR3 DNA reads as TGCAGTGCTAGAGGTCTAGCCGGGACAGAGTACAATGAGCAGTTCTTC. Translation gives CSARGLAGTEYNEQFF. V is TRBV20-1 and J is TRBJ2-1; TRBD1 aligns across 7 bases. After removal of 1 base from V and 4 bases from J, the junction contained 10 bases not matched to a gene. This CDR3 comprises 16 residues. Germline V gives CDR1 DFQATT, CDR2 SNEGSKA (reference sequence).

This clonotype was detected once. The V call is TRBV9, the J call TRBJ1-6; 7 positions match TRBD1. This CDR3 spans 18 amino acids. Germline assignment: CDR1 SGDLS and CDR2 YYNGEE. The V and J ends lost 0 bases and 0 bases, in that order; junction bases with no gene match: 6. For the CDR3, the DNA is TGTGCCAGCAGCGTAGGACAGGGAGAAAGCTCCTATAATTCACCCCTCCACTTT. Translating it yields CASSVGQGESSYNSPLHF.

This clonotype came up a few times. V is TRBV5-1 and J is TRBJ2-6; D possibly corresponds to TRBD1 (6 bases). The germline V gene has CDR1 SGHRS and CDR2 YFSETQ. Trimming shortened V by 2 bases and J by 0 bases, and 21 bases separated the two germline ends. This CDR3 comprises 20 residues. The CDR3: CASSLQGTLYSSSGANVLTF. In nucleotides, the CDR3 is TGCGCCAGCAGCTTACAGGGTACCCTTTATAGTTCCTCTGGGGCCAACGTCCTGACTTTC.